This note documents a single T cell receptor (beta chain) sequence. Its antigen is unidentified. The CDR3 is 15 amino acids. CDR1 SGHDT and CDR2 YYEEEE come from the germline V gene. Trimming at V came to 4 bases and at J to 3 bases, leaving 3 bases not matched to a gene. The data originate from a study of CD4 T cells in relation to SARS-CoV-2 and coronaviruses. Profiled with immunoSEQ multiplex PCR; TCRdb holds only in-frame clones, not every one. There are about 19,000 clones in the sample; around 80% occur only once, and around 25% lies in the top ten. Before the COVID-19 pandemic, during about 2011-2019, CD4+ T cells were taken from unexposed donors. The cells were cultured for roughly 11 days before CD4+ T cells were isolated.

This chain uses TRBV5-6 with TRBJ2-1, with 11 bases identical to TRBD2. The clonotype originates from a human donor in good health. What was sequenced was CD4+ T cells from PBMCs, cultured in vitro. The CDR3 nucleotides are TGTGCCAGCAGCGCGGGACTAGCGGACTACAATGAGCAGTTCTTC. This translates into CASSAGLADYNEQFF.